Each of the 24 T cell receptor beta chains below was sequenced from the same sample in a study of cytomegalovirus exposure and HLA in healthy donors. The PCR used 60 Vbeta and 13 Jbeta primers. Profiling relied on immunoSEQ multiplex PCR, and the TCRdb table lists in-frame clones only, not all of them. The sample consists of 95,000 to 100,000 clones, around 85% of them appearing once. Material for sequencing was PBMCs. These receptors originate from a man aged 25-40 years in good health and CMV-seronegative.

The chain recombines TRBV11-1 with TRBJ2-5, with D perhaps TRBD2 (6 bases). Germline CDR1 is SGHAT and CDR2 is FQDESV (reference sequence). V shed 1 base and J shed 4 bases, with 16 bases lying between them. The CDR3 has 16 residues. The chain's CDR3 is CASSLVEGLGGETQYF. CDR3 DNA sequence: TGTGCCAGCAGCTTAGTGGAGGGACTGGGGGGAGAGACCCAGTACTTC.

The V and J genes are TRBV9 and TRBJ2-2; D ambiguous. Trimming cost V 0 bases and J 5 bases, with 8 bases left between them. This CDR3 is built from 14 residues. The germline gives CDR1 SGDLS, CDR2 YYNGEE. CDR3 protein: CASSVATRTGELFF. The CDR3 DNA reads as TGTGCCAGCAGCGTAGCTACCCGGACCGGGGAGCTGTTTTTT.

This chain links TRBV6-5 with TRBJ1-2; possibly TRBD1 for D (5 bases). The CDR3 covers 12 residues. CDR1 is MNHEY, CDR2 SVGAGI, per germline. The V end lost 4 bases, the J end lost 9 bases, and 12 bases lay between the germline ends. The CDR3 DNA sequence: TGTGCCAGCAGTTCCAGGGCCAGTAGCTACACCTTC. This codes for CASSSRASSYTF.

The rearrangement joins TRBV5-6 to TRBJ1-2, with D possibly being TRBD1 (6 bases). V gave up 5 bases and J gave up 2 bases, with 10 bases separating them. Germline CDR1 is SGHDT and CDR2 is YYEEEE. The CDR3 contains 13 residues. In DNA, the CDR3 is TGTGCCAGCAGGCCTACAGGGAACTATGGCTACACCTTC. This codes for CASRPTGNYGYTF.

This rearrangement joins TRBV5-1 to TRBJ2-3, with TRBD2 matching 8 bases. V lost 6 bases to trimming and J lost 3 bases; unmatched junction nucleotides: 12. The CDR3 is 16 residues long. CDR1 is SGHRS and CDR2 is YFSETQ in the germline V gene. CDR3 sequence (DNA): TGCGCCAGCAAGGTCAATAGCGGGGTCCAAACAGATACGCAGTATTTT. It is translated as CASKVNSGVQTDTQYF.

The table lists this clone with a count of one. This chain uses TRBV5-4 with TRBJ2-3; 11 bases line up with TRBD1. Germline trimming cut 4 bases from V and 5 bases from J; bases unmatched to any gene: 6. Germline values: CDR1 SGHNT, CDR2 YYREEE (reference sequence). CDR3 length: 15 residues. CDR3 sequence: CASSQAGTGGDTQYF. The CDR3 nucleotides read TGTGCCAGCAGCCAAGCCGGGACAGGGGGAGATACGCAGTATTTT. Combining the CDR3 with reference TRBV5-4 and TRBJ2-3 gives the whole variable domain ETGVTQSPTHLIKTRGQQVTLRCSSQSGHNTVSWYQQALGQGPQFIFQYYREEENGRGNFPPRFSGLQFPNYSSELNVNALELDDSALYLCASSQAGTGGDTQYFGPGTRLTVL.

This clone has only a few counts. The genes are TRBV5-6 and TRBJ2-5; D is perhaps TRBD1 (5 bases). The tail of the sequence fits TRBJ2-7 better, so the J call may be wrong. This CDR3 is 15 amino acids long. CDR1 and CDR2 (germline): SGHDT, YYEEEE. The CDR3 sequence: CASSLVGRNSYEQYF. The CDR3 region has the DNA TGTGCCAGCAGCTTGGTGGGGCGAAACTCCTACGAGCAGTACTTC.

V usage is TRBV12-5 and J usage is TRBJ1-1; tentatively, D is TRBD1 (6 bases). Germline V lookup: CDR1 LGHNT, CDR2 FRNRAP. V lost 5 bases to trimming and J lost 7 bases, with 11 bases between them. CDR3 length equals 12 residues. The CDR3 loop reads CASGGGVNEAFF. The CDR3 coding sequence is TGTGCTAGTGGTGGGGGCGTTAATGAAGCTTTCTTT.

The rearrangement joins TRBV27 to TRBJ2-7, with D perhaps TRBD1 (6 bases). This CDR3 is built from 12 residues. Per germline, CDR1 MNHEY and CDR2 SMNVEV (reference sequence). The V gene lost 4 bases and the J gene lost 5 bases, with 9 bases spanning the gap. The CDR3 loop is CASSSGQNEQYF. In nucleotides, the CDR3 is TGTGCCAGCAGTTCCGGACAGAACGAGCAGTACTTC.

The J gene is TRBJ2-7, the V gene TRBV18; 10 bases line up with TRBD2. The trim removed 2 bases at V and 0 bases at J, leaving 4 bases unmatched. Germline V lookup: CDR1 KGHSH, CDR2 LQKENI. The CDR3 is 16 amino acids. The CDR3 region is CASSPALAGASYEQYF. DNA of the CDR3: TGTGCCAGCTCACCAGCTCTAGCGGGAGCCTCCTACGAGCAGTACTTC.

Only a few counts were recorded for this clone. This chain links TRBV11-2 with TRBJ2-3, with a tentative D call TRBD1 (6 bases). Trimming shortened V by 1 base and J by 4 bases, and 15 bases separated the two germline ends. The CDR3 is 16 residues long. Germline CDR1 SGHAT, CDR2 FQNNGV. CDR3 sequence: CASSLGSTGFSDTQYF. DNA for the CDR3: TGTGCCAGCAGCTTAGGAAGCACAGGGTTTTCAGATACGCAGTATTTT.

The J gene is TRBJ2-5, the V gene TRBV28; TRBD2 matches 7 bases. With 7 bases clipped from V and 3 bases from J, the junction kept 5 bases outside the gene matches. The CDR3 runs to 13 residues. Germline V CDR1 and CDR2: MDHEN, SYDVKM. CDR3: CASNSGAKETQYF. Here the CDR3 DNA reads TGTGCCAGCAACAGCGGGGCTAAAGAGACCCAGTACTTC.

This chain links TRBV11-2 with TRBJ2-2, with D possibly being TRBD2 (5 bases). Per germline, CDR1 SGHAT and CDR2 FQNNGV. This CDR3 contains 15 residues. Trimming left V 5 bases short and J 7 bases short, with 17 bases between. The CDR3 spells CASSRAERVFGELFF. CDR3 sequence (DNA): TGTGCCAGCAGCCGGGCGGAGAGGGTTTTCGGGGAGCTGTTTTTT.

This chain connects TRBV5-4 to TRBJ1-5; TRBD1 matches 8 bases. The CDR3 is made up of 14 amino acids. Per germline, CDR1 SGHNT and CDR2 YYREEE (reference sequence). The V and J ends lost 3 bases and 4 bases, in that order; junction bases with no gene match: 3. The CDR3: CASSSGGRNQPQHF. DNA of the CDR3: TGTGCCAGCAGCTCAGGGGGCAGGAATCAGCCCCAGCATTTT.

The V gene is TRBV18, the J gene TRBJ1-1, with D possibly matching TRBD1 (6 bases). This CDR3 has 13 amino acids. Looked up from germline, CDR1 is KGHSH and CDR2 is LQKENI. Between the trimmed V and J ends, which lost 6 bases and 5 bases, there was a span of 13 bases. The CDR3 DNA sequence: TGTGCCAGCTCGCTCGCAGGGGAAACTGAAGCTTTCTTT. Translation gives CASSLAGETEAFF.

The chain has TRBV29-1 and TRBJ1-1; no clear D. Trimming removed 2 bases at V and 1 base at J, with 11 bases between. Germline V gene sequence: CDR1 SQVTM, CDR2 ANQGSEA. The CDR3 extends over 14 amino acids. In DNA form, the CDR3 reads TGCAGCGTTGAATCCCCAGGATCGAACACTGAAGCTTTCTTT. This sequence encodes CSVESPGSNTEAFF.

This chain uses TRBV25-1 with TRBJ2-7; 10 bases are shared with TRBD1. Per germline, CDR1 MGHDK and CDR2 SYGVNS. J was trimmed by 0 bases and V by 5 bases; bases with no gene match: 1. The CDR3 runs to 14 residues. The CDR3 DNA is TGTGCCAGCAGTCGACAGGGGGCCTCCTACGAGCAGTACTTC. Its translation: CASSRQGASYEQYF.

CDR3 nucleotide sequence: TGTGCCAGCAGTGATGGGACTAATGGGCAGCCCCAGCATTTT. Translation gives CASSDGTNGQPQHF. This sequence joins TRBV2 and TRBJ1-5; a possible D gene is TRBD1 (5 bases). The germline V gene encodes CDR1 SNHLY and CDR2 FYNNEI. V lost 3 bases to trimming and J lost 7 bases, with 13 bases between them. The CDR3 covers 14 residues.

The rearrangement links TRBV4-3 to TRBJ1-2; D gene unclear. The CDR3 covers 14 residues. V was clipped by 0 bases and J by 4 bases, with 9 bases between them. CDR1 and CDR2 (germline): LGHNA, YSLEER. Here the CDR3 reads CASSQEDTTYGYTF. The DNA of the CDR3 is TGCGCCAGCAGCCAAGAAGATACAACCTATGGCTACACCTTC.

The chain couples TRBV4-2 to TRBJ2-5; TRBD2 agrees at 9 bases. V shed 1 base and J 5 bases; nucleotides not matched to a gene: 11. The CDR3 contains 17 residues. CDR1 is LGHNA and CDR2 is YNFKEQ in the germline V gene. This CDR3 is CASSQAEISGRGETQYF. CDR3 DNA: TGTGCCAGCAGCCAAGCTGAGATTAGCGGGAGAGGGGAGACCCAGTACTTC.

V usage is TRBV29-1 and J usage is TRBJ1-1; tentative D call: TRBD1 (6 bases). The CDR3 totals 13 residues. V gave up 4 bases and J gave up 8 bases, with 17 bases separating them. Per the germline V gene, CDR1 is SQVTM and CDR2 is ANQGSEA. For the CDR3, the DNA is TGCAGCGTTGCGATTTCGATCGGGACAGAAGCTTTCTTT. It encodes CSVAISIGTEAFF.

The chain joins TRBV6-1 to TRBJ2-5; 12 bases agree with TRBD2. This CDR3 contains 15 residues. Germline V gene lookup returns CDR1 MNHNS and CDR2 SASEGT. V gave up 6 bases and J gave up 1 base; unmatched junction bases: 3. This CDR3 reads CASRWTSGVQETQYF. The CDR3 DNA reads as TGTGCCAGCAGGTGGACTAGCGGGGTCCAAGAGACCCAGTACTTC.

The chain recombines TRBV4-1 with TRBJ2-1; 10 bases are a match to TRBD2. Germline CDR1 reads MGHRA; CDR2 reads YSYEKL. There are 18 residues in the CDR3. The V segment lost 2 bases and the J segment 9 bases; nucleotides outside the gene matches: 16. The CDR3 spells CASSQRFSGTSVTGEQFF. CDR3 bases: TGCGCCAGCAGCCAAAGATTCTCCGGGACTAGCGTAACGGGTGAGCAGTTCTTC.

V usage is TRBV6-1 and J usage is TRBJ1-5, with D perhaps matching TRBD1 (5 bases). CDR1 and CDR2 (germline): MNHNS, SASEGT. The germline V and J ends were trimmed by 2 bases and 0 bases, with 11 bases remaining between them. The CDR3 contains 16 residues. The CDR3 nucleotides read TGTGCCAGCAGTGAATTTGGGGCCCATAGCAATCAGCCCCAGCATTTT. Its translation is CASSEFGAHSNQPQHF.